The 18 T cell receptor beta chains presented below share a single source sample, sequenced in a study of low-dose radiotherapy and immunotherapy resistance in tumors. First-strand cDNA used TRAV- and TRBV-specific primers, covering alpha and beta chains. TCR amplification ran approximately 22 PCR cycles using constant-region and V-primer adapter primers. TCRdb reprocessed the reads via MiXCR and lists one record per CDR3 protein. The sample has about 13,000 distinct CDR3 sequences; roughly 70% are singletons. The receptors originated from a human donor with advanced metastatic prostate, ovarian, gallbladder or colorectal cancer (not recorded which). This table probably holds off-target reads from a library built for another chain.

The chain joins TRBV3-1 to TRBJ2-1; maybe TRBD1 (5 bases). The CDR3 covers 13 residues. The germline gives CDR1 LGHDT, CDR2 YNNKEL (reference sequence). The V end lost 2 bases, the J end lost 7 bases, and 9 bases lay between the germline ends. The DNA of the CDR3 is TGTGCCAGCAGCCAATATACAGGAAATGAGCAGTTCTTC. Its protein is CASSQYTGNEQFF.

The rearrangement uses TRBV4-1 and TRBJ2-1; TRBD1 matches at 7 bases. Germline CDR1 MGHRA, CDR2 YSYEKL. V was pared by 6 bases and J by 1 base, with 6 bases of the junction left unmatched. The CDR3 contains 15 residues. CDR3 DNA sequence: TGCGCCAGCAGGGACCCAGGGGGATCCTACAATGAGCAGTTCTTC. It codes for CASRDPGGSYNEQFF.

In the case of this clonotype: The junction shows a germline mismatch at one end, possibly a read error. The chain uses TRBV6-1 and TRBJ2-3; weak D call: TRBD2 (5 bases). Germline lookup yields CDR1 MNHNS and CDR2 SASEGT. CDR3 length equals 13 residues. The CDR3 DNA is TGTGCCAGCAGTCAAGCGGTCACAGATACGCAGTATTTT. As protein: CASSQAVTDTQYF.

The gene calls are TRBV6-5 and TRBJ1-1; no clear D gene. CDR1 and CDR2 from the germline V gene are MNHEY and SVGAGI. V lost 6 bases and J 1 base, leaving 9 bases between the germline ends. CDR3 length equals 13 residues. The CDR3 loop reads CASRPHRNTEAFF. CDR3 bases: TGTGCCAGCAGACCACATAGGAACACTGAAGCTTTCTTT.

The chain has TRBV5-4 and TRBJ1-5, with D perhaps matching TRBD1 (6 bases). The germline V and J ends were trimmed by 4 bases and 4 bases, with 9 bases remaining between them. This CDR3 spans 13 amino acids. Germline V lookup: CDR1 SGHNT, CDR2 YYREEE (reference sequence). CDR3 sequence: CASSRDINQPQHF. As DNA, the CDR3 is TGTGCCAGCAGCAGGGACATTAATCAGCCCCAGCATTTT.

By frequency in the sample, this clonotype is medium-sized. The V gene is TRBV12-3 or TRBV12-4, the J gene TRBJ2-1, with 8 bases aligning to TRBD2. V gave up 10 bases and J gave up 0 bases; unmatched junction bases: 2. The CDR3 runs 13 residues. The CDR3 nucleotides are TGTGCCATAAGCGGGAGCTCCTACAATGAGCAGTTCTTC. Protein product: CAISGSSYNEQFF.

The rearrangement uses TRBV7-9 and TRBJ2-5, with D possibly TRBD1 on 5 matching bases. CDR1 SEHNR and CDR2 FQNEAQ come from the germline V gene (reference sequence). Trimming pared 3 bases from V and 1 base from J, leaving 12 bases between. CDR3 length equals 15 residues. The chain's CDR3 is CASSFFGTGQETQYF. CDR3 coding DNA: TGTGCCAGCAGCTTCTTTGGAACAGGCCAAGAGACCCAGTACTTC.

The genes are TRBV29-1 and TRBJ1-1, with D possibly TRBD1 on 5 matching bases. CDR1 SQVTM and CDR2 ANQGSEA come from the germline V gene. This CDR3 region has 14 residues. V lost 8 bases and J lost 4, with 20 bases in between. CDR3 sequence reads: CSTRLGGLGTEAFF. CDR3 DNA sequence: TGCAGCACCCGCTTGGGGGGTTTAGGCACTGAAGCTTTCTTT.

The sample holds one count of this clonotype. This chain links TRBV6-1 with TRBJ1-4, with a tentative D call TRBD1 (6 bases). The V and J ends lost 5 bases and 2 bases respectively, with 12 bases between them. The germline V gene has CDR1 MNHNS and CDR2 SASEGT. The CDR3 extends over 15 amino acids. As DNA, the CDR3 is TGTGCCAGCAGTCTAAGACAGGCGACTAATGAAAAACTGTTTTTT. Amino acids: CASSLRQATNEKLFF.

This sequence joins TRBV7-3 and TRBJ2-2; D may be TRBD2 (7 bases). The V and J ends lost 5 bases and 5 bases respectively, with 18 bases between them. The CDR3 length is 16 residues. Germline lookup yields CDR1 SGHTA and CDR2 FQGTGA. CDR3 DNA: TGTGCCAGCAGCCCGAGCCCGGGGGGCCGGACCGGGGAGCTGTTTTTT. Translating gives CASSPSPGGRTGELFF.

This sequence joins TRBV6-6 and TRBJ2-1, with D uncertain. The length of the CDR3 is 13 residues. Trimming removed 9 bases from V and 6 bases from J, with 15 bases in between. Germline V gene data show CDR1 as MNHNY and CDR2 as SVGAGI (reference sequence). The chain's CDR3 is CASGEGQVNEQFF. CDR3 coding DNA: TGTGCCAGTGGGGAAGGGCAGGTCAATGAGCAGTTCTTC.

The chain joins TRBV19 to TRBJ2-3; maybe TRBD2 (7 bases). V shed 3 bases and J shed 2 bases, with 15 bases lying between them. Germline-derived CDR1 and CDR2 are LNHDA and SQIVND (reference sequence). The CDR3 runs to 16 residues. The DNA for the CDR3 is TGTGCCAGTAGTATCTTGAGGGGGGGCACCACAGATACGCAGTATTTT. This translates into CASSILRGGTTDTQYF. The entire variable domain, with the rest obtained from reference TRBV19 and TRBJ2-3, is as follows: DGGITQSPKYLFRKEGQNVTLSCEQNLNHDAMYWYRQDPGQGLRLIYYSQIVNDFQKGDIAEGYSVSREKKESFPLTVTSAQKNPTAFYLCASSILRGGTTDTQYFGPGTRLTVL.

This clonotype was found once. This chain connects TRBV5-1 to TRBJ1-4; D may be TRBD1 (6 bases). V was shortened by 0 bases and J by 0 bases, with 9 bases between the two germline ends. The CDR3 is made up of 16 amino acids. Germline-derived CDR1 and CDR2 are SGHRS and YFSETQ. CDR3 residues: CASSLGGAATNEKLFF. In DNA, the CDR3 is TGCGCCAGCAGCTTGGGGGGGGCCGCAACTAATGAAAAACTGTTTTTT.

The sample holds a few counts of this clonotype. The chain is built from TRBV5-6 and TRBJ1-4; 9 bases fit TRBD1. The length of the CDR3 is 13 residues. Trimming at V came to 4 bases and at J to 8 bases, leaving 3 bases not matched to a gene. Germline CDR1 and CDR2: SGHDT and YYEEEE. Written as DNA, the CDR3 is TGTGCCAGCAGCCTCGGACAGGGGGAAAAACTGTTTTTT. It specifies CASSLGQGEKLFF.

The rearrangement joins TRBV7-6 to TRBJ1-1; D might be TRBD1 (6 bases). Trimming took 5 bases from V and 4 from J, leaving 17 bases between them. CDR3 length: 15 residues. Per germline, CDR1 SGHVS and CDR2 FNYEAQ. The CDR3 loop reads CASSPDGGAGTEAFF. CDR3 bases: TGTGCCAGCAGCCCAGACGGGGGGGCTGGCACTGAAGCTTTCTTT.

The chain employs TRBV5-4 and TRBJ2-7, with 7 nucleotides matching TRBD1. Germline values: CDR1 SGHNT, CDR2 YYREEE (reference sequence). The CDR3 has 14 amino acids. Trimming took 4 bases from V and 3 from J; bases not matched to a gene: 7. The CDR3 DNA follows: TGTGCCAGCAGCCAACGACAGGGCCTCTACGAGCAGTACTTC. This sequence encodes CASSQRQGLYEQYF. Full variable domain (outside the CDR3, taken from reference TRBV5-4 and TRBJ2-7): ETGVTQSPTHLIKTRGQQVTLRCSSQSGHNTVSWYQQALGQGPQFIFQYYREEENGRGNFPPRFSGLQFPNYSSELNVNALELDDSALYLCASSQRQGLYEQYFGPGTRLTVT.

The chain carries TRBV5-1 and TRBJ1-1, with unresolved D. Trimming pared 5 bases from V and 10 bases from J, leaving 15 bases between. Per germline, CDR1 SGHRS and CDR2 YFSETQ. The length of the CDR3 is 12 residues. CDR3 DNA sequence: TGCGCCAGCAGGGAATCCGGTAGTACAGCTTTCTTT. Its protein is CASRESGSTAFF.

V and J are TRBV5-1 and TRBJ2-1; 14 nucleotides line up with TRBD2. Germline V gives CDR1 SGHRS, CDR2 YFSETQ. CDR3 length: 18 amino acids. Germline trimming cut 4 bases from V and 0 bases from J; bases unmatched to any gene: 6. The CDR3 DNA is TGCGCCAGCAGCGCAGGACTAGCGGGGGGTCGCTCCTACAATGAGCAGTTCTTC. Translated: CASSAGLAGGRSYNEQFF.